This T cell receptor (beta chain) was identified in a study of PD-L1 blockade in urothelial cancer. Assay used: immunoSEQ multiplex PCR; TCRdb lists only in-frame clones, some missing. Counted here are tens of thousands of clones, roughly 80% occurring once; the ten biggest clones make up 3.6%. This specimen was PBMCs, taken around atezolizumab (anti-PD-L1) treatment. The sequence derives from a man aged 70-80 years with urothelial cancer.

DNA for the CDR3: TGTGCCAGCAGCCAAAACAGGGGTGACCTTAGCACAGATACGCAGTATTTT. It is translated as CASSQNRGDLSTDTQYF. The chain recombines TRBV4-2 with TRBJ2-3; 7 bases are a match to TRBD1. The CDR3 has 17 amino acids. Germline CDR1 reads LGHNA; CDR2 reads YNFKEQ. The junction had 8 bases not matched to a gene; V was cut back by 2 bases and J by 0 bases.